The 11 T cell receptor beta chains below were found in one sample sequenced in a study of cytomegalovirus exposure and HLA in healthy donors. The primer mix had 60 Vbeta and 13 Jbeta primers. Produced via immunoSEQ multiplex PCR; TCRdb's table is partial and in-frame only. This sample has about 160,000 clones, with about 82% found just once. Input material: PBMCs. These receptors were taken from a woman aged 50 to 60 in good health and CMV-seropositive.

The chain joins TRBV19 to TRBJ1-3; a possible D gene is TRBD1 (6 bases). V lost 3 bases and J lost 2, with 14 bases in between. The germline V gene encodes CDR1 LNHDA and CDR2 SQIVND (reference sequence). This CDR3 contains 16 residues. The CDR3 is CASSITGSPTGNTIYF. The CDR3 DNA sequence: TGTGCCAGTAGTATTACAGGGAGCCCGACTGGAAACACCATATATTTT.

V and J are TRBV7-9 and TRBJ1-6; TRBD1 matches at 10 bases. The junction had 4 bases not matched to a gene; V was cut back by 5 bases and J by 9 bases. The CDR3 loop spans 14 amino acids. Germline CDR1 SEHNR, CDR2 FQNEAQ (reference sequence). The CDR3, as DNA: TGTGCCAGCAGCCCGGGACAGGGGCGTTCACCCCTCCACTTT. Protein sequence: CASSPGQGRSPLHF.

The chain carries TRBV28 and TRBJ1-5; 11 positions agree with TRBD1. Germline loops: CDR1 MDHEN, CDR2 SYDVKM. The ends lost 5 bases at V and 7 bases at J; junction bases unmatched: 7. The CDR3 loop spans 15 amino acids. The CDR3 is CASSRRDRGEQPQHF. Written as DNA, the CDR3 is TGTGCCAGCAGTCGCCGGGACAGGGGGGAACAGCCCCAGCATTTT.

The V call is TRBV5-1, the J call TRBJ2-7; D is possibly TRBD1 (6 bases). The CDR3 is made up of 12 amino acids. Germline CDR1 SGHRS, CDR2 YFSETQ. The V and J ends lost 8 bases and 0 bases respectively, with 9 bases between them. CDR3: CARDSVSYEQYF. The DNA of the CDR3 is TGCGCCAGGGACAGTGTCTCCTACGAGCAGTACTTC.

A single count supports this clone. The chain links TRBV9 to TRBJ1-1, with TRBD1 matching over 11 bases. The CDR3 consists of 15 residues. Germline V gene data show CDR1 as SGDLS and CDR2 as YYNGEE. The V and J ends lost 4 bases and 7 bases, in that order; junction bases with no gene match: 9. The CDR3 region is CASSYFPGQGVEAFF. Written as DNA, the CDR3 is TGTGCCAGCAGCTATTTCCCGGGACAGGGGGTTGAAGCTTTCTTT.

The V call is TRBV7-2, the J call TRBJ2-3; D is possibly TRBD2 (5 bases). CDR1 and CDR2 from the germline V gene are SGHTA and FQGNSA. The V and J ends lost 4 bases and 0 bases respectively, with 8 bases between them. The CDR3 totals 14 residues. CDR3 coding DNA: TGTGCCAGCAGCTCCGACTATAGCACAGATACGCAGTATTTT. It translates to CASSSDYSTDTQYF.

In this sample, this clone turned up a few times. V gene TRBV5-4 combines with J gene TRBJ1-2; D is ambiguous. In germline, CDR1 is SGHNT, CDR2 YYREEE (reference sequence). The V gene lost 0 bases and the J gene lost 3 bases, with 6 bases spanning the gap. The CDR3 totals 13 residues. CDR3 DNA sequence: TGTGCCAGCAGCTTGGCAGGTGACTATGGCTACACCTTC. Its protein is CASSLAGDYGYTF.

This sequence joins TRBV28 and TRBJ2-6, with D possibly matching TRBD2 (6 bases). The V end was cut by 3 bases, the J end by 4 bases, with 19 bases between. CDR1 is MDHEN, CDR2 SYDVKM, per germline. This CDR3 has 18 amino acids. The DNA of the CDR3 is TGTGCCAGCAGTTTTATTTTGTGGGCGGCGGGAGGGGCCAACGTCCTGACTTTC. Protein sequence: CASSFILWAAGGANVLTF.

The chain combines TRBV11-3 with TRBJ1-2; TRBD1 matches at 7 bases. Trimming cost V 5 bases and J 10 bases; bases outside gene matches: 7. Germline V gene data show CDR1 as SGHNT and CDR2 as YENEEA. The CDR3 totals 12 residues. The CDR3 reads CASSQTGYDYTF. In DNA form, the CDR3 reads TGTGCCAGCAGCCAGACAGGGTACGACTACACCTTC. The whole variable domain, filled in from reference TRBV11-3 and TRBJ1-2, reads EAGVVQSPRYKIIEKKQPVAFWCNPISGHNTLYWYLQNLGQGPELLIRYENEEAVDDSQLPKDRFSAERLKGVDSTLKIQPAELGDSAVYLCASSQTGYDYTFGSGTRLTVV.

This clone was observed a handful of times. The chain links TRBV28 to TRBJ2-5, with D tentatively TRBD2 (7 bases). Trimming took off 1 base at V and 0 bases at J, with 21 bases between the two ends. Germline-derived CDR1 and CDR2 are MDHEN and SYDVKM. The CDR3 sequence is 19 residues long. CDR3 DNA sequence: TGTGCCAGCAGTTTATTGGTCGGGAGAGGGGGGGCGTACCAAGAGACCCAGTACTTC. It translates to CASSLLVGRGGAYQETQYF.

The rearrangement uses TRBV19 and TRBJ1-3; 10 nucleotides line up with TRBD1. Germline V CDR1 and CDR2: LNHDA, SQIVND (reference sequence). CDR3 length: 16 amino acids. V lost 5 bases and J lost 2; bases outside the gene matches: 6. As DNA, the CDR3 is TGTGCCAGTAGTGACTACGGGACAGGGGCTGGAAACACCATATATTTT. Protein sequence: CASSDYGTGAGNTIYF.